The T cell receptor (beta chain) described here comes from a study of cytomegalovirus exposure and HLA in healthy donors. Across the whole study: The Caucasian-associated ancestry cluster held roughly 84% of under 450 genotyped donors. Overall study results and limits: Researchers counted 164 TCR beta chains as cytomegalovirus-associated. Solely CMV serostatus was available to characterize immune exposure.

With regard to this clone: The antigen is undetermined.

The PCR had 60 Vbeta and 13 Jbeta primers. Here immunoSEQ multiplex PCR was the method, and the copy in TCRdb shows in-frame clones only, minus some. Altogether 190,000 or so clones are present, roughly four fifths being singletons, with the ten largest covering about 1.6%. The source of this sequence is a middle-aged man in good health and CMV-seronegative. The sequenced sample consisted of PBMCs.

The CDR3 nucleotides read TGTGCTAGTGGTTACTCCGGGACTAGCGGCTACAATGAGCAGTTCTTC. Its translation is CASGYSGTSGYNEQFF. The chain combines TRBV12-5 with TRBJ2-1, with 11 bases fitting TRBD2. This CDR3 has 16 residues. Germline CDR1 is LGHNT and CDR2 is FRNRAP. With V trimmed by 4 bases and J by 3 bases, 5 bases remained unmatched.